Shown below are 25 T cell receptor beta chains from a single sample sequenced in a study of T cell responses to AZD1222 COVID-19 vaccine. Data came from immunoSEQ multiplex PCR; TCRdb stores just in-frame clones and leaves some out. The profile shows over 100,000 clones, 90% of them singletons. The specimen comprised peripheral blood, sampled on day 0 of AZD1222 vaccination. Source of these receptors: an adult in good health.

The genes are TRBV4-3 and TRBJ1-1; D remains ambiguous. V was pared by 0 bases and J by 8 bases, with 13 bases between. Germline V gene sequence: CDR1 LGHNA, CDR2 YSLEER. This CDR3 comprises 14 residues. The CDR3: CASSQDIAGREAFF. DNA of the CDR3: TGCGCCAGCAGCCAAGATATCGCGGGTCGCGAAGCTTTCTTT.

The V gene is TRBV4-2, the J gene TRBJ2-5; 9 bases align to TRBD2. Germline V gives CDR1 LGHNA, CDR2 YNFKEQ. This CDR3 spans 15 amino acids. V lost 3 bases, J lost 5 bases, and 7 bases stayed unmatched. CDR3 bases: TGTGCCAGCAGCCAGGCTAGCGGGGCGGACGAGACCCAGTACTTC. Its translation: CASSQASGADETQYF.

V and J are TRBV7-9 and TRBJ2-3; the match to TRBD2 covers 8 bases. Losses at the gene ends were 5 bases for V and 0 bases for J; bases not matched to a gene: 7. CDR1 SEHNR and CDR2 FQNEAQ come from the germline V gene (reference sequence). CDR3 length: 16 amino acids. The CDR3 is CASSLLSGGSTDTQYF. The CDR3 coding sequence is TGTGCCAGCAGCCTCCTGAGCGGGGGAAGCACAGATACGCAGTATTTT.

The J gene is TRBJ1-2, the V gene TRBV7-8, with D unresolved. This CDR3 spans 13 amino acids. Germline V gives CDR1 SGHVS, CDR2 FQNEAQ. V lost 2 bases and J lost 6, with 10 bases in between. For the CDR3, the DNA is TGTGCCAGCAGCTTAAGCGGCACGGATGGCTACACCTTC. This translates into CASSLSGTDGYTF.

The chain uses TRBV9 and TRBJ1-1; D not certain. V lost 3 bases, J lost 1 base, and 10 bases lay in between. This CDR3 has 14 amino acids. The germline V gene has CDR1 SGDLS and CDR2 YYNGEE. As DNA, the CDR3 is TGTGCCAGCAGCGCACAAGGGCGGAACACTGAAGCTTTCTTT. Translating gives CASSAQGRNTEAFF.

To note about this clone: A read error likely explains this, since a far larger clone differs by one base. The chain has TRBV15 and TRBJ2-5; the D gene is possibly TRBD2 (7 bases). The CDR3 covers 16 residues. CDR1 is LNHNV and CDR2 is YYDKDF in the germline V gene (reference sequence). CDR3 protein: CATCSHTAGARETQYF. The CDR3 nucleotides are TGTGCCACCTGCAGCCACACGGCGGGGGCTCGAGAGACCCAGTACTTC.

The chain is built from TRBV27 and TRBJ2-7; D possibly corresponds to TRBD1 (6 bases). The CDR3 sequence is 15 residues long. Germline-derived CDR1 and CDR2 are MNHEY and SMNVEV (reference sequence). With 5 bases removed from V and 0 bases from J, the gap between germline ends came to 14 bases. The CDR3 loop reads CASSPSTGLSYEQYF. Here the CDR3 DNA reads TGTGCCAGCAGTCCCTCGACAGGCCTCTCCTACGAGCAGTACTTC.

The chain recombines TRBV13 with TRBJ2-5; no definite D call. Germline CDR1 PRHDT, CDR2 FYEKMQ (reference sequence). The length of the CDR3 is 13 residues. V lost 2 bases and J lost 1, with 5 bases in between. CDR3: CASSLLSQETQYF. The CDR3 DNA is TGTGCCAGCAGCTTACTCTCCCAAGAGACCCAGTACTTC.

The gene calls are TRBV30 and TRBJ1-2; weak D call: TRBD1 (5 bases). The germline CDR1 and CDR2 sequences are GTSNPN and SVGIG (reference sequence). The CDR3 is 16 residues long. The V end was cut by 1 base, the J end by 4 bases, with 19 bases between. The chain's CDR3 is CAWSDPRRGGFYGYTF. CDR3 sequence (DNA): TGTGCCTGGAGTGACCCCCGACGTGGGGGATTCTATGGCTACACCTTC.

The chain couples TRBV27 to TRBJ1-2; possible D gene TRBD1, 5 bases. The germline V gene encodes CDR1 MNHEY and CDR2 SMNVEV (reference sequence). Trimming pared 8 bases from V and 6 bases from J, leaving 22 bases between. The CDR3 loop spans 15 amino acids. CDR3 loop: CASGPGDARPNGYTF. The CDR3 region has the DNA TGTGCCAGCGGCCCTGGGGACGCCCGGCCAAATGGCTACACCTTC.

The CDR3, as DNA: TGTGCCAGCAGTTCGGGACTAGCGGGGAAAGAGACCCAGTACTTC. Its protein product is CASSSGLAGKETQYF. The rearrangement links TRBV27 to TRBJ2-5; 13 bases are a match to TRBD2. Germline CDR1 is MNHEY and CDR2 is SMNVEV (reference sequence). The CDR3 has 15 amino acids. The junction had 2 bases not matched to a gene; V was cut back by 4 bases and J by 3 bases.

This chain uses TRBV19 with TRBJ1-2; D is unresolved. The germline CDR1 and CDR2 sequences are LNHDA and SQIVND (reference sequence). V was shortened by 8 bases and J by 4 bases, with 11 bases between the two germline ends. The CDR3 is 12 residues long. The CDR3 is CASGRVGYGYTF. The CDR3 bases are TGTGCCAGTGGTAGGGTTGGCTATGGCTACACCTTC. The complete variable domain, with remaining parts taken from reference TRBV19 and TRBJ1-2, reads DGGITQSPKYLFRKEGQNVTLSCEQNLNHDAMYWYRQDPGQGLRLIYYSQIVNDFQKGDIAEGYSVSREKKESFPLTVTSAQKNPTAFYLCASGRVGYGYTFGSGTRLTVV.

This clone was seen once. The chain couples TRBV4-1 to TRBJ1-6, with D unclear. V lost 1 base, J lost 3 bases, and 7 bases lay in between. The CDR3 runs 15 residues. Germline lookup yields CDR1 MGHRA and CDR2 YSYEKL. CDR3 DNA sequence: TGCGCCAGCAGCCAAGGAGAGTACTATAATTCACCCCTCCACTTT. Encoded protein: CASSQGEYYNSPLHF.

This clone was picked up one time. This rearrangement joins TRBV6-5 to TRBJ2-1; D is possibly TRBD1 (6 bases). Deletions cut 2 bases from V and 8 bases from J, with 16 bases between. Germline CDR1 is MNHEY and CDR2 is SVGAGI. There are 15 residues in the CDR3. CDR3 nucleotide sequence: TGTGCCAGCAGTTACGGGGGCCACACAGGGTATGAGCAGTTCTTC. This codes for CASSYGGHTGYEQFF.

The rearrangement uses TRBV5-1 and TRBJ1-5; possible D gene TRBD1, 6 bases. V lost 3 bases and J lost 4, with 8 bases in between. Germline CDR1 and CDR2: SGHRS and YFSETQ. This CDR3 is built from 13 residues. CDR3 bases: TGCGCCAGCAGCTGGGGGACAAATCAGCCCCAGCATTTT. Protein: CASSWGTNQPQHF.

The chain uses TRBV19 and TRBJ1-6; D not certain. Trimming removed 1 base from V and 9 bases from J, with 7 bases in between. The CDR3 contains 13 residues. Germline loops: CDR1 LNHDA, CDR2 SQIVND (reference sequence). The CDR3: CASSIGTSSPLHF. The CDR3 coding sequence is TGTGCCAGTAGTATAGGTACGAGTTCACCCCTCCACTTT.

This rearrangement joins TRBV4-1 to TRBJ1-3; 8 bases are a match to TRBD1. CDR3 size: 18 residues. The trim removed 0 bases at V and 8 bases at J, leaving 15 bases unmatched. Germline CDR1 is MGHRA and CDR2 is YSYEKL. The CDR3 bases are TGCGCCAGCAGCCAAGATACCCCCGACAGGGGTACGGAAGACACCATATATTTT. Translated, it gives CASSQDTPDRGTEDTIYF.

The CDR3 coding sequence is TGTGCCTGGAGTGTAAAGGGTTATAGCAATCAGCCCCAGCATTTT. Its translation: CAWSVKGYSNQPQHF. V is TRBV30 and J is TRBJ1-5, with D unresolved. The V gene's germline CDR1 is GTSNPN and CDR2 SVGIG (reference sequence). The CDR3 is 15 residues long. Trimming left V 0 bases short and J 0 bases short, with 9 bases between.

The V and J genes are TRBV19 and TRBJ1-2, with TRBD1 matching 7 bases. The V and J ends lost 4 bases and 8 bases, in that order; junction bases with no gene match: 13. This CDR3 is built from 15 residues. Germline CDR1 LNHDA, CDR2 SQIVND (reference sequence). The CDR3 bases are TGTGCCAGTAGTAACCTGAGGGGGCCAGTTGAAGGCTACACCTTC. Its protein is CASSNLRGPVEGYTF.

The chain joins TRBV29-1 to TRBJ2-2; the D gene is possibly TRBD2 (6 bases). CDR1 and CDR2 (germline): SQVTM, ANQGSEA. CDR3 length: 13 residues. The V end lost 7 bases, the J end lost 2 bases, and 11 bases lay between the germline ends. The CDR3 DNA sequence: TGCAGCGCCGGAGGGCTTAACACCGGGGAGCTGTTTTTT. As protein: CSAGGLNTGELFF.

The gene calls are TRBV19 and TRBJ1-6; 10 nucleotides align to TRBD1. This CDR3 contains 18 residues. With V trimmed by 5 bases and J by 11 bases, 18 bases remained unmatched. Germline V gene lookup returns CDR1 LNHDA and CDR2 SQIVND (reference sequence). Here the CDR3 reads CASSSTGTGDPGVAPLHF. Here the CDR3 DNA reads TGTGCCAGTAGTTCCACGGGGACAGGGGACCCCGGTGTGGCACCCCTCCACTTT.

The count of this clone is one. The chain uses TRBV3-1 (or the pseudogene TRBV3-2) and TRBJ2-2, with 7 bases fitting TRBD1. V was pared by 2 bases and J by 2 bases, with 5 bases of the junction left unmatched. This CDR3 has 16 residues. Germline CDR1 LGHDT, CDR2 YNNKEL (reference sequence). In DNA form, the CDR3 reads TGTGCCAGCAGCCAAACCGGGACAGTAAACACCGGGGAGCTGTTTTTT. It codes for CASSQTGTVNTGELFF.

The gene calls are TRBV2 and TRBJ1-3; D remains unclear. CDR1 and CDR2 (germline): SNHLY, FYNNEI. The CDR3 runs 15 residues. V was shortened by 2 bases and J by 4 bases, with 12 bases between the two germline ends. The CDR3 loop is CASSELAARGNTIYF. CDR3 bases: TGTGCCAGCAGTGAATTGGCGGCGCGGGGAAACACCATATATTTT.

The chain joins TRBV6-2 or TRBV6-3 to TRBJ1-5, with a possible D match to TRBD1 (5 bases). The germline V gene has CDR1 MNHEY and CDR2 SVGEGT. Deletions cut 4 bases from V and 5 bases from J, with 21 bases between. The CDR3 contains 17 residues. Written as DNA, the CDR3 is TGTGCCAGCAGTTCGCATCAGGGAGTTGCAAGCGATCAGCCCCAGCATTTT. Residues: CASSSHQGVASDQPQHF.

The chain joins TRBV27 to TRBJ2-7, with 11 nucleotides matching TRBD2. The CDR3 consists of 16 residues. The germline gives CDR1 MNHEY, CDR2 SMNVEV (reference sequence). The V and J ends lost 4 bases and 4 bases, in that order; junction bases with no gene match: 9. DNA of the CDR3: TGTGCCAGCAGTTCCTACGGAATAGCGGGGGGGTACGAGCAGTACTTC. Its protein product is CASSSYGIAGGYEQYF.